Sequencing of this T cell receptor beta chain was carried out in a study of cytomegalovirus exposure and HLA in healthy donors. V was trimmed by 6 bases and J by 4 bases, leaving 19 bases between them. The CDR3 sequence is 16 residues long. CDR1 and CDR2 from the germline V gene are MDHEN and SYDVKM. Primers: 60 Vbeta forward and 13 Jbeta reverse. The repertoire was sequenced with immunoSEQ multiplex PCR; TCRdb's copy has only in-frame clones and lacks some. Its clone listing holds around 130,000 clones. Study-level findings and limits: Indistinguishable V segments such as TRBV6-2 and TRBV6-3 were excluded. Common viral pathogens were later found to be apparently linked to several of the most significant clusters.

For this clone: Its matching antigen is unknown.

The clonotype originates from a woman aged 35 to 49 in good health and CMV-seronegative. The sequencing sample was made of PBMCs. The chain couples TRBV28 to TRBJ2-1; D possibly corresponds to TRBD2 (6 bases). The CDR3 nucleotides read TGTGCCAGCAGCTCCGCGGCAACGCGGGATTACAATGAGCAGTTCTTC. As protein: CASSSAATRDYNEQFF.